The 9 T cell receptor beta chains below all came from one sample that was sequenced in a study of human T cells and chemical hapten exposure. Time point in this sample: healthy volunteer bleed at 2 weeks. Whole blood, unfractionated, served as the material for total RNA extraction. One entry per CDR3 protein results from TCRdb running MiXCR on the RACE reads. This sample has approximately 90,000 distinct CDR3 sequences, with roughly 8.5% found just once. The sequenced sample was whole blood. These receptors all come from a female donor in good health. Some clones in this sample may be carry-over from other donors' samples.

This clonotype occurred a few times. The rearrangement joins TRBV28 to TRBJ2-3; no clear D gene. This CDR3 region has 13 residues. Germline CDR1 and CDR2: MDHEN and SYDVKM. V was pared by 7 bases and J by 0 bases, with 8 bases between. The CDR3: CASNLPSTDTQYF. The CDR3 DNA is TGTGCCAGCAACTTACCTAGCACAGATACGCAGTATTTT.

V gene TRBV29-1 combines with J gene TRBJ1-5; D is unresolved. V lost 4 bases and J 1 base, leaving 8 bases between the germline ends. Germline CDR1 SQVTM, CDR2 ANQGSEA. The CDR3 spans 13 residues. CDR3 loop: CSVATGSNQPQHF. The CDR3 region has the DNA TGCAGCGTTGCGACGGGCAGCAATCAGCCCCAGCATTTT.

The CDR3 sequence: CSALTSGRNSPLHF. For the CDR3, the DNA is TGCAGTGCGCTGACCTCAGGGAGGAATTCACCCCTCCACTTT. The rearrangement links TRBV20-1 to TRBJ1-6, with D perhaps TRBD1 (5 bases). Trimming left V 6 bases short and J 7 bases short, with 16 bases between. From germline, CDR1 is DFQATT and CDR2 SNEGSKA (reference sequence). The CDR3 sequence is 14 residues long.

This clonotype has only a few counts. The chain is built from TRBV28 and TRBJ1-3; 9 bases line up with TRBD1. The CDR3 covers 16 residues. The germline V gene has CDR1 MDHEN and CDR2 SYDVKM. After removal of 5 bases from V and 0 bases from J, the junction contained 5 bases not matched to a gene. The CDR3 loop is CASSAGQGGSGNTIYF. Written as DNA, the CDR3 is TGTGCCAGCAGTGCGGGACAGGGAGGCTCTGGAAACACCATATATTTT.

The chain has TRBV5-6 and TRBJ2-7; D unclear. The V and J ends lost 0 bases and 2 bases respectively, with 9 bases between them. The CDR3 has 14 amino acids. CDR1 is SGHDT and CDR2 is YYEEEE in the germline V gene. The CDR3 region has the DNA TGTGCCAGCAGCTTGGTACCGACGCCCTACGAGCAGTACTTC. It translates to CASSLVPTPYEQYF.

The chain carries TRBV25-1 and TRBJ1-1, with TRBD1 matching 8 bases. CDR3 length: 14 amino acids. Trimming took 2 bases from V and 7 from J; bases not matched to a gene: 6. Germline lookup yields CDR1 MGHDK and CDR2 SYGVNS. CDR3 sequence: CASSEPTGVVEAFF. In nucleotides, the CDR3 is TGTGCCAGCAGTGAACCGACAGGGGTGGTTGAAGCTTTCTTT.

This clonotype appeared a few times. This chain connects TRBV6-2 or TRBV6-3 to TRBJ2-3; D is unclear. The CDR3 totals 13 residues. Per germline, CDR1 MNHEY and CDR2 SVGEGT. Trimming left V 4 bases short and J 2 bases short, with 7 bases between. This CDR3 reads CASSSAITDTQYF. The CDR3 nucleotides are TGTGCCAGCAGTTCGGCTATCACAGATACGCAGTATTTT.

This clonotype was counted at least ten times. The CDR3 DNA sequence: TGTGCCAGCAGTTTAAACCATAGAAAACAGGGAAACGGTGGCACCGGGGAGCTGTTTTTT. Its translation is CASSLNHRKQGNGGTGELFF. The chain employs TRBV12-3 or TRBV12-4 and TRBJ2-2; D possibly corresponds to TRBD1 (6 bases). Between the trimmed V and J ends, which lost 2 bases and 4 bases, there was a span of 26 bases. This CDR3 comprises 20 residues.

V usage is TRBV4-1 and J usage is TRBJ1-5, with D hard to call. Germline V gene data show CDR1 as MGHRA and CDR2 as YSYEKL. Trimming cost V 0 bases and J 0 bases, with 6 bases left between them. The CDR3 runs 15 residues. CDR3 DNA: TGCGCCAGCAGCCAAGAAGGCCCTAGCAATCAGCCCCAGCATTTT. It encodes CASSQEGPSNQPQHF.